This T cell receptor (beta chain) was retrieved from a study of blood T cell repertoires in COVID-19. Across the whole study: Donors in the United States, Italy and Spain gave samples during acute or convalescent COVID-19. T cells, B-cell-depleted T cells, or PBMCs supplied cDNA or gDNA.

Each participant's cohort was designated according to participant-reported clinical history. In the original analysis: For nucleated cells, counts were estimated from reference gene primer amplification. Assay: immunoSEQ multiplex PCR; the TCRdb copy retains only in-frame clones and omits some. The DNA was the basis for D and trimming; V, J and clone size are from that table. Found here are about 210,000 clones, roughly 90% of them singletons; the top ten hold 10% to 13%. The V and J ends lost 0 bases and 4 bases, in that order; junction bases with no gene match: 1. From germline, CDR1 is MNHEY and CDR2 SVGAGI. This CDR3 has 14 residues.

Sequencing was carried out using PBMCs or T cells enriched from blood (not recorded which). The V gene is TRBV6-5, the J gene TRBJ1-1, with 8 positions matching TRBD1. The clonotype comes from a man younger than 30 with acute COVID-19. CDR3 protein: CASSYSGQGTEAFF. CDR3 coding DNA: TGTGCCAGCAGTTACTCTGGACAGGGCACTGAAGCTTTCTTT.